Listed below are T cell receptor beta chains from one sample, sequenced in a study of shared clonotypes between healthy human individuals. Profiling relied on immunoSEQ multiplex PCR, and the TCRdb table lists in-frame clones only, not all of them. The sample shows roughly 2.5 million clones, more than 80% of them seen only once. Specimen: naive CD4+ T cells sorted from blood. The receptors stem from a man aged 18 to 30 in good health. Each CDR3 is given with its conserved first and last residue. D genes are given only for firm matches. Expanded clones are given a class, and other clones once, few, many or no size at all.

V	size	D	J	CDR3	DNA
TRBV5-1	once	TRBD2	TRBJ2-1	CASSLDLAGNPFF	TGCGCCAGCAGCTTGGATCTAGCGGGCAACCCCTTCTTC
TRBV27	-	TRBD1	TRBJ2-7	CASSSPPRQGANDPYEQYF	TGTGCCAGCAGTTCCCCCCCCCGACAGGGGGCAAACGACCCCTACGAGCAGTACTTC
TRBV29-1	-	-	TRBJ1-2	CSVEDAPQQRDGYTF	TGCAGCGTTGAAGATGCCCCCCAGCAACGGGATGGCTACACCTTC
TRBV7-9	-	-	TRBJ2-6	CASSLASSGANVLTF	TGTGCCAGCAGCTTAGCTAGCTCCGGGGCCAACGTCCTGACTTTC
TRBV2	-	-	TRBJ1-2	CASSEPGGQGYTF	TGTGCCAGCAGTGAACCCGGGGGCCAGGGCTACACCTTC
TRBV10-1	-	-	TRBJ1-1	CASSDPGSGNTEAFF	TGCGCCAGCAGTGATCCGGGAAGCGGGAACACTGAAGCTTTCTTT
TRBV20-1	-	-	TRBJ2-7	CSAGDSYEQYF	TGCAGTGCCGGAGACAGCTACGAGCAGTACTTC
TRBV19	-	-	TRBJ1-3	CASSLTSGNTIYF	TGTGCCAGTAGTCTCACCTCTGGAAACACCATATATTTT
TRBV23-1	-	-	TRBJ1-6	CASSQSTRRPQGSYNSPLHF	TGCGCCAGCAGTCAATCAACCAGGCGTCCTCAGGGGTCCTATAATTCACCCCTCCACTTT
TRBV5-1	once	TRBD1	TRBJ1-1	CASSSGQGNQNTEAFF	TGCGCCAGCAGCTCTGGACAGGGTAATCAGAACACTGAAGCTTTCTTT
TRBV6-1	-	TRBD1	TRBJ1-3	CASRAGQVTLYTIYF	TGTGCCAGCAGGGCTGGACAGGTTACCCTATACACCATATATTTT
TRBV12-2	-	-	TRBJ1-6	CASRLRDSGGMNSPLHF	TGTGCAAGCCGTCTCCGGGACAGTGGAGGTATGAATTCACCCCTCCACTTT
TRBV7-9	-	-	TRBJ2-7	CASSLNQGEQYF	TGTGCCAGCAGCTTAAACCAGGGCGAGCAGTACTTC
TRBV7-2	few	TRBD2	TRBJ2-1	CASSLAGTSVYNEQFF	TGTGCCAGCAGCTTGGCCGGGACTAGCGTATACAATGAGCAGTTCTTC
TRBV5-1	-	-	TRBJ2-7	CASRRSGNSYEQYF	TGCGCCAGCAGGCGATCAGGGAACTCCTACGAGCAGTACTTC
TRBV7-9	-	-	TRBJ2-2	CASSLGQLDHTGELFF	TGTGCCAGCAGCCTCGGACAGTTAGACCACACCGGGGAGCTGTTTTTT
TRBV18	few	-	TRBJ2-1	CASSALGGNEQFF	TGTGCCAGCTCAGCCCTGGGGGGTAATGAGCAGTTCTTC
TRBV10-2	-	-	TRBJ1-4	CASSDRGSPGEKLFF	TGCGCCAGCAGTGATAGGGGGTCCCCCGGCGAAAAACTGTTTTTT
TRBV18	-	-	TRBJ1-5	CASSPPGDTRYSNQPQHF	TGTGCCAGCTCACCACCGGGCGACACCCGCTATAGCAATCAGCCCCAGCATTTT
TRBV2	-	-	TRBJ2-2	CASNRDTGELFF	TGTGCCAGCAATCGGGACACCGGGGAGCTGTTTTTT
TRBV5-1	-	-	TRBJ1-3	CASSLDYSRNTMYF	TGCGCCAGCAGCTTGGATTACTCTAGAAACACCATGTATTTT
TRBV7-6	-	TRBD2	TRBJ2-1	CASSSSGTSGVYNEQFF	TGTGCCAGCAGCTCATCCGGGACTAGCGGAGTATACAATGAGCAGTTCTTC
TRBV7-8	-	-	TRBJ2-1	CASSLVGGMVYNEQFF	TGTGCCAGCAGCTTAGTAGGCGGGATGGTCTACAATGAGCAGTTCTTC
TRBV15	-	TRBD1	TRBJ2-5	CATSRGDRAVPETQYF	TGTGCCACCAGCAGGGGCGACAGGGCAGTTCCGGAGACCCAGTACTTC
TRBV30	once	-	TRBJ2-3	CAWSGAVDHGTDTQYF	TGTGCCTGGAGTGGGGCGGTGGACCATGGCACAGATACGCAGTATTTT
TRBV19	-	-	TRBJ1-4	CASSDDLKVGEKLFF	TGTGCCAGTAGTGACGACCTGAAAGTGGGAGAAAAACTGTTTTTT
TRBV19	-	TRBD1	TRBJ1-6	CASSISSTGVNSPLHF	TGTGCCAGTAGTATTTCTTCGACAGGGGTGAATTCACCCCTCCACTTT
TRBV6-1	-	-	TRBJ2-7	CASSELSISYF	TGTGCCAGCAGTGAACTCTCCATCTCGTACTTC
TRBV29-1	-	TRBD2	TRBJ2-7	CSVETAASGSYEQYF	TGCAGCGTTGAAACAGCGGCTAGCGGGAGCTACGAGCAGTACTTC
TRBV6-5	-	TRBD1	TRBJ2-7	CASSYGTGASYEQYF	TGTGCCAGCAGTTACGGGACAGGGGCCTCCTACGAGCAGTACTTC
TRBV5-4	-	-	TRBJ1-2	CASSPAGGMANYGYTF	TGTGCCAGCAGCCCAGCGGGGGGGATGGCTAACTATGGCTACACCTTC
TRBV2	-	-	TRBJ2-5	CASSEALQGETQYF	TGTGCCAGCAGTGAAGCGCTTCAAGGAGAGACCCAGTACTTC
TRBV4-1	-	-	TRBJ2-1	CASSRLVGPSSYNEQFF	TGCGCCAGCAGCCGCCTAGTGGGGCCCAGCTCCTACAATGAGCAGTTCTTC
TRBV2	-	TRBD2	TRBJ2-1	CASTDPGSGRAGEQFF	TGTGCCAGCACCGATCCGGGTAGCGGGAGGGCCGGGGAGCAGTTCTTC
TRBV15	-	-	TRBJ2-2	CATSRDLGAANTGELFF	TGTGCCACCAGCAGAGATCTTGGAGCAGCGAACACCGGGGAGCTGTTTTTT
TRBV6-5	-	-	TRBJ1-2	CASSQPGYGYTF	TGTGCCAGCAGCCAACCGGGGTATGGCTACACCTTC
TRBV5-1	-	-	TRBJ1-6	CASSLFGEGDRSPLHF	TGCGCCAGCAGCTTGTTCGGGGAAGGCGATCGTTCACCCCTCCACTTT